These 32 T cell receptor beta chains originate from one sample sequenced in a study of blood T cell repertoires in COVID-19. Some clones are missing from TCRdb's copy, which holds only in-frame ones; the method was immunoSEQ multiplex PCR. Of 340,000 or so clones detected, just over 85% appear once; the ten largest clones hold around 4%. Material for sequencing was PBMCs or T cells enriched from blood (not recorded which). These receptor sequences come from a woman aged 40 to 55 with acute COVID-19.

This clone was recorded only once. V usage is TRBV5-1 and J usage is TRBJ2-3; the match to TRBD2 covers 14 bases. The CDR3 runs 18 residues. V lost 4 bases to trimming and J lost 1 base; unmatched junction nucleotides: 8. CDR1 and CDR2 from the germline V gene are SGHRS and YFSETQ. The CDR3 sequence: CASSQTSGRALGTDTQYF. CDR3 in DNA: TGCGCCAGCAGCCAGACTAGCGGGAGGGCGTTGGGCACAGATACGCAGTATTTT.

The chain carries TRBV4-1 and TRBJ2-7; 12 positions agree with TRBD2. CDR3 size: 16 residues. Germline V lookup: CDR1 MGHRA, CDR2 YSYEKL. The ends lost 0 bases at V and 7 bases at J; junction bases unmatched: 7. The CDR3 DNA is TGCGCCAGCAGCCAAGACCCGGGACTAGCGGGTTATGAGCAGTACTTC. This encodes CASSQDPGLAGYEQYF.

The chain links TRBV29-1 to TRBJ2-1; no clear D gene. Germline V gives CDR1 SQVTM, CDR2 ANQGSEA. V lost 1 base and J 0 bases, leaving 19 bases between the germline ends. This CDR3 contains 18 residues. In DNA form, the CDR3 reads TGCAGCGTTGAAGTCCACCCCCTACTAAGCGTCTCCTACAATGAGCAGTTCTTC. It yields the protein CSVEVHPLLSVSYNEQFF.

The rearrangement uses TRBV7-2 and TRBJ2-5, with TRBD2 identical over 10 bases. V was pared by 4 bases and J by 2 bases, with 7 bases of the junction left unmatched. The V gene's germline CDR1 is SGHTA and CDR2 FQGNSA. The CDR3 loop spans 16 amino acids. The CDR3 sequence: CASSWGPGLAQETQYF. As DNA, the CDR3 is TGTGCCAGCAGCTGGGGACCGGGACTAGCGCAAGAGACCCAGTACTTC.

This clone was recorded once. The V gene is TRBV7-8, the J gene TRBJ2-1; D may be TRBD2 (6 bases). V was cut by 5 bases and J by 0 bases, with 14 bases left in between. Germline assignment: CDR1 SGHVS and CDR2 FQNEAQ. The CDR3 consists of 16 residues. The CDR3 sequence is CASSTSGGSSYNEQFF. Here the CDR3 DNA reads TGTGCCAGCAGCACCAGCGGAGGGAGCTCCTACAATGAGCAGTTCTTC.

This chain connects TRBV24-1 to TRBJ1-5, with TRBD1 as a possible D gene (6 bases). The ends were cut back, 10 bases at V and 0 bases at J, with 12 bases in the middle. Germline V gives CDR1 KGHDR, CDR2 SFDVKD. The CDR3 runs 14 residues. In DNA, the CDR3 is TGTGCCACTAGCACAGGGATTAGCAATCAGCCCCAGCATTTT. Protein sequence: CATSTGISNQPQHF.

The DNA for the CDR3 is TGTGCCAGCAGCGTAGAAGGGGCAGGCAGGAACTATGGCTACACCTTC. Encoded protein: CASSVEGAGRNYGYTF. The V and J genes are TRBV9 and TRBJ1-2; D perhaps matches TRBD1 (5 bases). The V gene lost 0 bases and the J gene lost 2 bases, with 14 bases spanning the gap. This CDR3 region has 16 residues. The germline CDR1 and CDR2 sequences are SGDLS and YYNGEE.

The chain recombines TRBV10-1 with TRBJ2-7; 8 nucleotides match TRBD2. CDR3 length equals 15 residues. J was trimmed by 1 base and V by 6 bases; bases with no gene match: 8. Germline lookup yields CDR1 WNHNN and CDR2 SYGVQD (reference sequence). The CDR3 region has the DNA TGCGCCAGCAGGGGACTAGGTCTTGTTTCCTACGAGCAGTACTTC. This gives the protein CASRGLGLVSYEQYF.

In nucleotides, the CDR3 is TGTGCCAGCAGTTTTTCTACAGGGACTGGCTACACCTTC. Translated, it gives CASSFSTGTGYTF. The chain uses TRBV27 and TRBJ1-2; tentative D call: TRBD1 (6 bases). The CDR3 is made up of 13 amino acids. Trimming left V 3 bases short and J 7 bases short, with 12 bases between. Germline V lookup: CDR1 MNHEY, CDR2 SMNVEV (reference sequence).

This clone was observed once. This chain connects TRBV7-9 to TRBJ1-2; D is perhaps TRBD1 (6 bases). The CDR3 loop spans 14 amino acids. Germline CDR1 SEHNR, CDR2 FQNEAQ (reference sequence). The germline V and J ends were trimmed by 8 bases and 1 base, with 14 bases remaining between them. DNA of the CDR3: TGTGCCAGCTCCTGGACAGAATTTAACTATGGCTACACCTTC. This codes for CASSWTEFNYGYTF.

V gene TRBV18 combines with J gene TRBJ2-5; 11 bases fit TRBD2. Germline V gene lookup returns CDR1 KGHSH and CDR2 LQKENI. There are 16 residues in the CDR3. The junction had 4 bases not matched to a gene; V was cut back by 3 bases and J by 1 base. CDR3 DNA sequence: TGTGCCAGCTCACCTGTCCTAGCGGGAGGCCAAGAGACCCAGTACTTC. It yields the protein CASSPVLAGGQETQYF.

This chain links TRBV11-2 with TRBJ2-7; 8 nucleotides line up with TRBD2. Germline-derived CDR1 and CDR2 are SGHAT and FQNNGV. The ends lost 4 bases at V and 1 base at J; junction bases unmatched: 3. There are 14 residues in the CDR3. The CDR3: CASSSQRGSYEQYF. CDR3 coding DNA: TGTGCCAGCAGCTCGCAGCGGGGGTCCTACGAGCAGTACTTC.

The chain uses TRBV28 and TRBJ1-6; D not resolved. Trimming stripped 5 bases from V and 9 bases from J, with 14 bases between. The length of the CDR3 is 14 residues. The V gene's germline CDR1 is MDHEN and CDR2 SYDVKM. CDR3 in amino acids: CASSLTDRLSPLHF. The CDR3 DNA sequence: TGTGCCAGCAGTCTTACAGATCGGCTTTCACCCCTCCACTTT.

The chain has TRBV6-1 and TRBJ2-7; tentative D call: TRBD1 (5 bases). The germline V gene encodes CDR1 MNHNS and CDR2 SASEGT. V was shortened by 0 bases and J by 2 bases, with 8 bases between the two germline ends. This CDR3 contains 14 residues. For the CDR3, the DNA is TGTGCCAGCAGTGAAGCTTACAGGACCTACGAGCAGTACTTC. Its translation: CASSEAYRTYEQYF.

The gene calls are TRBV25-1 and TRBJ2-1; TRBD2 agrees at 7 bases. The CDR3 runs to 16 residues. Per the germline V gene, CDR1 is MGHDK and CDR2 is SYGVNS. The V segment lost 2 bases and the J segment 5 bases; nucleotides outside the gene matches: 9. The CDR3 coding sequence is TGTGCCAGCAGTGAAACACCCGGGGGGACCCACAATGAGCAGTTCTTC. It yields the protein CASSETPGGTHNEQFF.

The rearrangement joins TRBV11-1 to TRBJ2-1; 10 nucleotides line up with TRBD2. Germline trimming cut 5 bases from V and 8 bases from J; bases unmatched to any gene: 6. This CDR3 comprises 14 residues. Per germline, CDR1 SGHAT and CDR2 FQDESV (reference sequence). The CDR3 region has the DNA TGTGCCAGCAGCGGTAGCGGGAGGTCTGATGAGCAGTTCTTC. Its translation: CASSGSGRSDEQFF.

This chain links TRBV7-2 with TRBJ2-7; D is unresolved. Between the trimmed V and J ends, which lost 10 bases and 3 bases, there was a span of 16 bases. Germline loops: CDR1 SGHTA, CDR2 FQGNSA. The CDR3 is 13 amino acids. The CDR3 region is CATRGGGNYEQYF. The CDR3 DNA reads TGTGCCACCCGCGGCGGCGGTAACTACGAGCAGTACTTC.

V is TRBV18 and J is TRBJ2-3; the D gene is possibly TRBD1 (5 bases). This CDR3 has 15 amino acids. CDR1 and CDR2 (germline): KGHSH, LQKENI. The germline V and J ends were trimmed by 1 base and 1 base, with 9 bases remaining between them. In DNA form, the CDR3 reads TGTGCCAGCTCACCACAAAGGACACGCACAGATACGCAGTATTTT. Translated, it gives CASSPQRTRTDTQYF.

The chain couples TRBV19 to TRBJ1-5; D is unresolved. The CDR3 consists of 10 residues. Trimming took 9 bases from V and 7 from J, leaving 7 bases between them. Germline CDR1 and CDR2: LNHDA and SQIVND (reference sequence). The CDR3 DNA reads TGTGCCAGCGGGTCGCAGCCCCAGCATTTT. Amino acids: CASGSQPQHF.

The chain recombines TRBV6-5 with TRBJ1-5, with TRBD1 matching over 9 bases. Germline CDR1 reads MNHEY; CDR2 reads SVGAGI. The CDR3 spans 14 residues. The trim removed 5 bases at V and 3 bases at J, leaving 2 bases unmatched. The DNA of the CDR3 is TGTGCCAGCAGTACAGGGGGCGTCAATCAGCCCCAGCATTTT. Residues: CASSTGGVNQPQHF.

The chain is built from TRBV4-2 and TRBJ1-4; D uncertain. V was cut by 1 base and J by 7 bases, with 16 bases left in between. This CDR3 comprises 16 residues. Germline loops: CDR1 LGHNA, CDR2 YNFKEQ. CDR3 sequence: CASSQGVALSREKLFF. CDR3 bases: TGTGCCAGCAGCCAAGGTGTAGCCCTCTCCCGTGAAAAACTGTTTTTT.

This clone was observed a single time. The DNA of the CDR3 is TGTGCCAGCAGACCCAACAGGGGTGGGAACACTGAAGCTTTCTTT. Its protein product is CASRPNRGGNTEAFF. The V call is TRBV7-9, the J call TRBJ1-1; TRBD1 aligns across 7 bases. The CDR3 is made up of 15 amino acids. Germline-derived CDR1 and CDR2 are SEHNR and FQNEAQ (reference sequence). The J segment lost 1 base and the V segment lost 6 bases, leaving 8 bases of the junction unmatched.

V usage is TRBV6-6 and J usage is TRBJ1-2, with 12 positions matching TRBD1. The J segment lost 4 bases and the V segment lost 5 bases, leaving 5 bases of the junction unmatched. CDR1 is MNHNY, CDR2 SVGAGI, per germline (reference sequence). CDR3 length equals 15 residues. This CDR3 reads CASSIGTGGLYGYTF. CDR3 nucleotides: TGTGCCAGCAGTATCGGGACAGGGGGCCTCTATGGCTACACCTTC.

This chain connects TRBV4-2 to TRBJ2-5; tentatively, D is TRBD1 (7 bases). The CDR3 contains 15 residues. V lost 1 base, J lost 7 bases, and 16 bases lay in between. The germline V gene has CDR1 LGHNA and CDR2 YNFKEQ. The CDR3 protein is CASSQAAGQQSTQYF. DNA of the CDR3: TGTGCCAGCAGCCAAGCCGCGGGACAGCAATCGACCCAGTACTTC.

V gene TRBV29-1 combines with J gene TRBJ2-7, with 7 bases lining up with TRBD2. V lost 4 bases, J lost 0 bases, and 6 bases stayed unmatched. CDR3 length: 14 residues. Germline CDR1 SQVTM, CDR2 ANQGSEA. CDR3 protein: CSVVRGGSSYEQYF. The CDR3 bases are TGCAGCGTTGTCCGGGGAGGGAGCTCCTACGAGCAGTACTTC.

The rearrangement links TRBV7-6 to TRBJ1-4, with 10 bases matching TRBD1. V shed 9 bases, J shed 4 bases, and the junction held 8 bases outside the gene matches. Germline loops: CDR1 SGHVS, CDR2 FNYEAQ. The CDR3 is 15 amino acids. The CDR3: CASRDRGPSNEKLFF. The CDR3 DNA is TGTGCCAGTAGAGACAGGGGGCCGAGTAATGAAAAACTGTTTTTT.

This clone occurred a few times. This chain connects TRBV7-9 to TRBJ1-1, with TRBD1 as a possible D gene (5 bases). Trimming cost V 5 bases and J 10 bases, with 17 bases left between them. CDR1 is SEHNR and CDR2 is FQNEAQ in the germline V gene (reference sequence). The CDR3 has 13 amino acids. The CDR3 loop is CASSPKRDSAAFF. The DNA of the CDR3 is TGTGCCAGCAGCCCTAAAAGGGACTCGGCAGCTTTCTTT.

This CDR3 is CASSLGLAGFRDTQYF. In nucleotides, the CDR3 is TGTGCCAGCAGCTTAGGTCTAGCGGGGTTCAGGGATACGCAGTATTTT. The genes are TRBV7-2 and TRBJ2-3; 9 nucleotides line up with TRBD2. J gave up 6 bases and V 1 base, and 8 bases lay outside the gene matches. The germline gives CDR1 SGHTA, CDR2 FQGNSA. The CDR3 is 16 amino acids.

This clone was recorded once. The genes are TRBV4-3 and TRBJ2-7; weak D call: TRBD1 (6 bases). Germline values: CDR1 LGHNA, CDR2 YSLEER. This CDR3 is 15 amino acids long. V lost 0 bases and J lost 4, with 13 bases in between. The CDR3 here is CASSQEGDTPYEQYF. The CDR3 DNA reads TGCGCCAGCAGCCAAGAAGGGGACACTCCGTACGAGCAGTACTTC.

CDR3 protein: CASSPLVGEQFF. The CDR3 nucleotides read TGTGCCAGCAGTCCACTAGTGGGGGAGCAGTTCTTC. J is TRBJ2-1 and V is TRBV7-9; tentatively, D is TRBD2 (5 bases). Germline V gene data show CDR1 as SEHNR and CDR2 as FQNEAQ (reference sequence). V was shortened by 6 bases and J by 10 bases, with 13 bases between the two germline ends. The CDR3 has 12 amino acids. The variable domain in full, completed from reference TRBV7-9 and TRBJ2-1, reads DTGVSQNPRHKITKRGQNVTFRCDPISEHNRLYWYRQTLGQGPEFLTYFQNEAQLEKSRLLSDRFSAERPKGSFSTLEIQRTEQGDSAMYLCASSPLVGEQFFGPGTRLTVL.

The rearrangement uses TRBV28 and TRBJ1-5; 9 nucleotides line up with TRBD1. J lost 3 bases, V lost 5 bases, and 5 bases had no gene match. The CDR3 runs 15 residues. Germline CDR1 reads MDHEN; CDR2 reads SYDVKM. The CDR3 sequence is CASSPGTGINQPQHF. The CDR3 bases are TGTGCCAGCAGTCCCGGGACAGGGATCAATCAGCCCCAGCATTTT.

The chain couples TRBV5-1 to TRBJ2-1, with D perhaps TRBD2 (5 bases). This CDR3 spans 18 amino acids. Germline CDR1 SGHRS, CDR2 YFSETQ. Trimming removed 0 bases from V and 5 bases from J, with 21 bases in between. The DNA of the CDR3 is TGCGCCAGCAGCTTGGCCCCTTCTTTTGGGAGCGGTCACAATGAGCAGTTCTTC. Translated, it gives CASSLAPSFGSGHNEQFF.